The sequence of this T cell receptor (beta chain) was determined in a study of T-cell reconstitution after alpha-beta-depleted transplantation in children. This clonotype was observed a few times. The TCRbeta library was prepared with unique molecular identifiers. TCRdb passed the PCR reads through MiXCR, listing each CDR3 protein once. The sample shows about 540,000 distinct CDR3 sequences, around 19% of them seen only once. V was clipped by 3 bases and J by 0 bases, with 15 bases between them. The CDR3 extends over 16 amino acids. From germline, CDR1 is DFQATT and CDR2 SNEGSKA (reference sequence). This chain links TRBV20-1 with TRBJ1-5; D not certain. This receptor was obtained from a human donor who donated a stem cell graft to a child with acute lymphoblastic leukemia. The specimen comprised PBMCs from the stem cell graft donor, sampled from the stem cell graft. CDR3 sequence reads: CSASNARLVSNQPQHF. CDR3 DNA: TGCAGTGCTAGCAACGCTCGCCTGGTTAGCAATCAGCCCCAGCATTTT.